What follows are 3 T cell receptor beta chains derived from one specimen sequenced in a study of T cell clonotyping in hematopoietic cell transplantation. Indicated time point: recipient sample about 28 days before transplant, after cytoreduction. Profiling relied on immunoSEQ multiplex PCR, and the TCRdb table lists in-frame clones only, not all of them. This table holds approximately 42,000 clones, 85% found once. The specimen comprised peripheral blood mononuclear cells, sampled before stem cell transplant. The receptor source for this set is a man between 60 and 75 years old with acute myeloid leukemia. Some clones in this sample may be carry-over from other donors' samples.

For this clone: One end of the junction fails to match germline, which may point to a read error. The chain employs TRBV7-7 and TRBJ2-3; D gene ambiguous. Germline lookup yields CDR1 SSHAT and CDR2 FNYEAQ (reference sequence). The CDR3 extends over 14 amino acids. CDR3 residues: CASSLVGEGDTQYF. CDR3 nucleotide sequence: TGTGCTAGCAGCTTAGTCGGCGAAGGAGATACGCAGTATTTT. The entire variable domain, with the rest obtained from reference TRBV7-7 and TRBJ2-3, is as follows: GAGVSQSPRYKVTKRGQDVTLRCDPISSHATLYWYQQALGQGPEFLTYFNYEAQPDKSGLPSDRFSAERPEGSISTLTIQRTEQRDSAMYRCASSLVGEGDTQYFGPGTRLTVL.

This clone was observed a single time. The chain carries TRBV6-5 and TRBJ2-4; tentative D call: TRBD1 (7 bases). From germline, CDR1 is MNHEY and CDR2 SVGAGI. CDR3 length: 16 amino acids. V was clipped by 0 bases and J by 6 bases, with 15 bases between them. CDR3: CASSYSGQGGSNIQYF. The CDR3 nucleotides read TGTGCCAGCAGTTACTCGGGGCAGGGGGGTTCAAACATTCAGTACTTC.

This clone has more than one count but fewer than ten. V is TRBV6-6 and J is TRBJ2-2, with D unresolved. Deletions cut 8 bases from V and 7 bases from J, with 11 bases between. The CDR3 sequence is 12 residues long. Germline V gene sequence: CDR1 MNHNY, CDR2 SVGAGI (reference sequence). DNA of the CDR3: TGTGCCAGCTTGCGTGGGGTCGGGGAGCTGTTTTTT. This sequence encodes CASLRGVGELFF.